This T cell receptor (beta chain) was found in a study of T cell responses to AZD1222 COVID-19 vaccine. Study-wide results and limits: The study identified only five or six AZD1222 recipients as seropositive at baseline. Researchers report vaccine-associated CD4 TCRs spanning spike, with dominance at 160-218 and 743-854.

On this clone itself: The antigen is undetermined.

V was pared by 0 bases and J by 7 bases, with 15 bases between. Per germline, CDR1 KGHSH and CDR2 LQKENI. The CDR3 sequence is 15 residues long. Generated by immunoSEQ multiplex PCR, the TCRdb table keeps only in-frame clones and is missing some. Of roughly 100,000 clones in the sample, approximately 88% were seen once. The sample was peripheral blood, taken on day 0 of AZD1222 vaccination. The chain has TRBV18 and TRBJ1-1; D is perhaps TRBD1 (5 bases). The TCR originated in an adult in good health. The CDR3 nucleotides read TGTGCCAGCTCACCACCATCGGGGACCGTACTTGAAGCTTTCTTT. Protein: CASSPPSGTVLEAFF.